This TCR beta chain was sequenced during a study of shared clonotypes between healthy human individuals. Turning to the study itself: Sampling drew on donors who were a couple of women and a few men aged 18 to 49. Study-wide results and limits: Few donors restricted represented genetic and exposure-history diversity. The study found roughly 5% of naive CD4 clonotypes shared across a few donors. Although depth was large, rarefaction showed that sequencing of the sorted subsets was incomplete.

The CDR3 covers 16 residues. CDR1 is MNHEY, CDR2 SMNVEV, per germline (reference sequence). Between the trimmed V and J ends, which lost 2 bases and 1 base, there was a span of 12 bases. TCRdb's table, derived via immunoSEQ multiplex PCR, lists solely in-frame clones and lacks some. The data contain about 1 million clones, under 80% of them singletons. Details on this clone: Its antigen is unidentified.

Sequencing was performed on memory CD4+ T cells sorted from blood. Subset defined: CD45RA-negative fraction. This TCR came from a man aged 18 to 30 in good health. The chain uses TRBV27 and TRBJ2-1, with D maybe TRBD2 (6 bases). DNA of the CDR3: TGTGCCAGCAGTTTACGGACTACCATTTCCTACAATGAGCAGTTCTTC. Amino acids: CASSLRTTISYNEQFF.